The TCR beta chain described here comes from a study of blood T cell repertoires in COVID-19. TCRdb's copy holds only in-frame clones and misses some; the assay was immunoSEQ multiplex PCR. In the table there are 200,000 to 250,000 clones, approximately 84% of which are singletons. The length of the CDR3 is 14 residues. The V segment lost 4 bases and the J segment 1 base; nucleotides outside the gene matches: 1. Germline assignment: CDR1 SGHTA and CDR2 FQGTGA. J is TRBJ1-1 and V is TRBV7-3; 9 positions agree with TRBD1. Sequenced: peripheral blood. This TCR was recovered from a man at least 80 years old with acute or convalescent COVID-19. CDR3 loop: CASSSGQGNTEAFF. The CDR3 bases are TGTGCCAGCAGCTCGGGACAGGGGAACACTGAAGCTTTCTTT.